This TCR beta chain was retrieved from a study of T cells in Graves' hyperthyroidism and ophthalmopathy. Study-level results: Patients with ophthalmopathy were separated from those with stable hyperthyroidism by a 13 V-J model.

The J segment lost 7 bases and the V segment lost 5 bases, leaving 8 bases of the junction unmatched. The CDR3 consists of 13 residues. Looked up from germline, CDR1 is LGHDT and CDR2 is YNNKEL (reference sequence). This clonotype has ten or more counts. Its specificity is unknown. Amplified TCR beta CDR3 regions derived from RNA transcripts. HTBI primers were used for first-round RT-PCR of the TCR CDR3. TCRdb re-called the multiplex PCR reads through MiXCR, storing one row per CDR3 protein. The sample has hundreds of thousands of distinct CDR3 sequences, roughly 18% seen once; the top ten hold under 45%.

Sequencing used blood. The chain has TRBV3-1 and TRBJ2-7, with 7 positions matching TRBD2. This clonotype originated in a man aged 45 to 65 with Graves' ophthalmopathy. In DNA, the CDR3 is TGTGCCAGCAGCAATCTGTCCGGGAGGGAGCAGTACTTC. Translating gives CASSNLSGREQYF.